Below, one TCR beta chain is given with its context. Losses at the gene ends were 5 bases for V and 3 bases for J; bases not matched to a gene: 3. Looked up from germline, CDR1 is PRHDT and CDR2 is FYEKMQ (reference sequence). There are 13 residues in the CDR3. Original analysis: Nucleated cell number was recorded as an estimate derived from reference gene primer amplification. The repertoire was sequenced with immunoSEQ multiplex PCR; TCRdb's copy has only in-frame clones and lacks some. V and J calls and clone size come straight from that table; D and trimming were deduced from the DNA. The sample holds roughly 290,000 clones, 70% to 90% seen once. The data were obtained in a study of blood T cell repertoires in COVID-19. Participants were aged roughly 18 to 90 years, lived in around 22 US areas, and enrolled virtually. Cohort allocation depended upon clinical history that participants reported.

The chain combines TRBV13 with TRBJ2-5, with TRBD1 identical over 7 bases. The origin of this receptor is a woman younger than 45 who had recovered from COVID-19. Sequencing used PBMCs or T cells enriched from blood (not recorded which). CDR3 DNA: TGTGCCAGCAGCCCCCAGGGGGAAGAGACCCAGTACTTC. It encodes CASSPQGEETQYF.